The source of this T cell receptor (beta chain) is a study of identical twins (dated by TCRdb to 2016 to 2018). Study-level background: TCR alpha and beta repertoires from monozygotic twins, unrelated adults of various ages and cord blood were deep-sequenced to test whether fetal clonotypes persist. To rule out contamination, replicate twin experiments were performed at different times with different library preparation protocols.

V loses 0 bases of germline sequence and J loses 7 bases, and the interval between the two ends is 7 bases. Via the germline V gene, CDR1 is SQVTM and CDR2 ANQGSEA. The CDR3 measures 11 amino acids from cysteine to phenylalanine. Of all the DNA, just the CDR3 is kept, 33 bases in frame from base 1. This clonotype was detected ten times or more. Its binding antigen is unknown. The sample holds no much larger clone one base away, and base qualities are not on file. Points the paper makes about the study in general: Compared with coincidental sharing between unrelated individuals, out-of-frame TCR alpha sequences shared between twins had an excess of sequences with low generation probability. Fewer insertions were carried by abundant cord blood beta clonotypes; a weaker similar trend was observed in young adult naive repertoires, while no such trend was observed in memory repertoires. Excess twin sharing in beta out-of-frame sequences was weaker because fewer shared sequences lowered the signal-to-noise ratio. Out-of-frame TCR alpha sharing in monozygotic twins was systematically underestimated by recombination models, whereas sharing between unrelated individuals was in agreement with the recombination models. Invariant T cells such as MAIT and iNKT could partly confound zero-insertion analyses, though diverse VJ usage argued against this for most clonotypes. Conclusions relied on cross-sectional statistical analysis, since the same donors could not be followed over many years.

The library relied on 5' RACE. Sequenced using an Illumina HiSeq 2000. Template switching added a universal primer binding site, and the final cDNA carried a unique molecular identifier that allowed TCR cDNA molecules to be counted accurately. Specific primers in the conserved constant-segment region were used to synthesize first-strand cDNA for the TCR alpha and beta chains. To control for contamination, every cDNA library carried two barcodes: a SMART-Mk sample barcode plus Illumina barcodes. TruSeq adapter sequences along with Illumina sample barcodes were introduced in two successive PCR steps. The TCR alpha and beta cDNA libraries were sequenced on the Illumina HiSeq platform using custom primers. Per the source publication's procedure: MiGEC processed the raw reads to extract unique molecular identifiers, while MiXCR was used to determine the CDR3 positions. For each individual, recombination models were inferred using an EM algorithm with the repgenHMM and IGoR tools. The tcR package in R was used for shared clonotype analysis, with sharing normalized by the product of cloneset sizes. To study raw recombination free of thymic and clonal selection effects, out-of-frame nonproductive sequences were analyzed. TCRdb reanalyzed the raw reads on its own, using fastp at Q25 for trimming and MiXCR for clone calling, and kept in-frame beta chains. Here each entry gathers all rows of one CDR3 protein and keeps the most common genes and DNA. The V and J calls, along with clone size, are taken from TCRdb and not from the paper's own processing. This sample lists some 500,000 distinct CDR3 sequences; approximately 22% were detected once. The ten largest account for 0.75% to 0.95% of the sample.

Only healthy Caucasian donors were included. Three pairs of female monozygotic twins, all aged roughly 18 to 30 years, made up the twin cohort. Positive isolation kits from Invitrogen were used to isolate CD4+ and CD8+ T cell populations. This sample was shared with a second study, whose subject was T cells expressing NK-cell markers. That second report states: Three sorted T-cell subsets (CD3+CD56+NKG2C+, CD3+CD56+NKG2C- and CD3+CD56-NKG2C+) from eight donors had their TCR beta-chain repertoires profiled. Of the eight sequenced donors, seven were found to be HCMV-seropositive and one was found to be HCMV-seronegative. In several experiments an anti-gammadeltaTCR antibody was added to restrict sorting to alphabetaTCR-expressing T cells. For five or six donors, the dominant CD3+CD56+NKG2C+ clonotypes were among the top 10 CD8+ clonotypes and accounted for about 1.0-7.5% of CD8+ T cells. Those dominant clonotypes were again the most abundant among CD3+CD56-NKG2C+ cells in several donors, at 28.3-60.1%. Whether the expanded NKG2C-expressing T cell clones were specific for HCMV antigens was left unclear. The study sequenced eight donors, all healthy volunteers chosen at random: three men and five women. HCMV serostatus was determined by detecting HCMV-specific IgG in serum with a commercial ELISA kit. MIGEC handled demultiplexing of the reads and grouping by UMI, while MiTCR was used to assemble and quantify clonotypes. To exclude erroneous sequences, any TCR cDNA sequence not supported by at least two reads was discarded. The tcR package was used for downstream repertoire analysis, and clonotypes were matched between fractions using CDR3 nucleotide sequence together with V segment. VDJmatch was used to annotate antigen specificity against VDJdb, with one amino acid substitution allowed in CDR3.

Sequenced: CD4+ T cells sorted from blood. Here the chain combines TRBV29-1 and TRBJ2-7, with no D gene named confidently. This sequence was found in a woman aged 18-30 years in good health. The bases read TGCAGCGTTGAAGACGCATTGGAGCAGTACTTC. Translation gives CSVEDALEQYF.